This T cell receptor beta chain is drawn from a study of blood T cell repertoires in COVID-19. Turning to the study itself: There were acute and convalescent COVID-19 samples, and they came from the United States, Italy and Spain. The analysed material was cDNA or gDNA that came from T cells, B-cell-depleted T cells, or PBMCs.

Authors' methods: Nucleated cell counts were estimated from reference gene primer amplification. Only in-frame clones appear in the TCRdb table, and some are missing; sequencing was by immunoSEQ multiplex PCR. D and trimming come from the DNA, and the V and J calls and clone size come from that table. Of approximately 260,000 clones listed, 82% were seen once; the top ten hold 4% to 6%. Germline CDR1 reads SGHDN; CDR2 reads FVKESK. CDR3 length: 13 amino acids. V was shortened by 1 base and J by 4 bases, with 7 bases between the two germline ends. This TCR came from a woman older than 75 with active or convalescent COVID-19. Sequenced material: peripheral blood. The rearrangement joins TRBV14 to TRBJ1-2; no clear D gene. The CDR3 is CASSQALPYGYTF. The DNA of the CDR3 is TGTGCCAGCAGCCAAGCTCTCCCCTATGGCTACACCTTC.